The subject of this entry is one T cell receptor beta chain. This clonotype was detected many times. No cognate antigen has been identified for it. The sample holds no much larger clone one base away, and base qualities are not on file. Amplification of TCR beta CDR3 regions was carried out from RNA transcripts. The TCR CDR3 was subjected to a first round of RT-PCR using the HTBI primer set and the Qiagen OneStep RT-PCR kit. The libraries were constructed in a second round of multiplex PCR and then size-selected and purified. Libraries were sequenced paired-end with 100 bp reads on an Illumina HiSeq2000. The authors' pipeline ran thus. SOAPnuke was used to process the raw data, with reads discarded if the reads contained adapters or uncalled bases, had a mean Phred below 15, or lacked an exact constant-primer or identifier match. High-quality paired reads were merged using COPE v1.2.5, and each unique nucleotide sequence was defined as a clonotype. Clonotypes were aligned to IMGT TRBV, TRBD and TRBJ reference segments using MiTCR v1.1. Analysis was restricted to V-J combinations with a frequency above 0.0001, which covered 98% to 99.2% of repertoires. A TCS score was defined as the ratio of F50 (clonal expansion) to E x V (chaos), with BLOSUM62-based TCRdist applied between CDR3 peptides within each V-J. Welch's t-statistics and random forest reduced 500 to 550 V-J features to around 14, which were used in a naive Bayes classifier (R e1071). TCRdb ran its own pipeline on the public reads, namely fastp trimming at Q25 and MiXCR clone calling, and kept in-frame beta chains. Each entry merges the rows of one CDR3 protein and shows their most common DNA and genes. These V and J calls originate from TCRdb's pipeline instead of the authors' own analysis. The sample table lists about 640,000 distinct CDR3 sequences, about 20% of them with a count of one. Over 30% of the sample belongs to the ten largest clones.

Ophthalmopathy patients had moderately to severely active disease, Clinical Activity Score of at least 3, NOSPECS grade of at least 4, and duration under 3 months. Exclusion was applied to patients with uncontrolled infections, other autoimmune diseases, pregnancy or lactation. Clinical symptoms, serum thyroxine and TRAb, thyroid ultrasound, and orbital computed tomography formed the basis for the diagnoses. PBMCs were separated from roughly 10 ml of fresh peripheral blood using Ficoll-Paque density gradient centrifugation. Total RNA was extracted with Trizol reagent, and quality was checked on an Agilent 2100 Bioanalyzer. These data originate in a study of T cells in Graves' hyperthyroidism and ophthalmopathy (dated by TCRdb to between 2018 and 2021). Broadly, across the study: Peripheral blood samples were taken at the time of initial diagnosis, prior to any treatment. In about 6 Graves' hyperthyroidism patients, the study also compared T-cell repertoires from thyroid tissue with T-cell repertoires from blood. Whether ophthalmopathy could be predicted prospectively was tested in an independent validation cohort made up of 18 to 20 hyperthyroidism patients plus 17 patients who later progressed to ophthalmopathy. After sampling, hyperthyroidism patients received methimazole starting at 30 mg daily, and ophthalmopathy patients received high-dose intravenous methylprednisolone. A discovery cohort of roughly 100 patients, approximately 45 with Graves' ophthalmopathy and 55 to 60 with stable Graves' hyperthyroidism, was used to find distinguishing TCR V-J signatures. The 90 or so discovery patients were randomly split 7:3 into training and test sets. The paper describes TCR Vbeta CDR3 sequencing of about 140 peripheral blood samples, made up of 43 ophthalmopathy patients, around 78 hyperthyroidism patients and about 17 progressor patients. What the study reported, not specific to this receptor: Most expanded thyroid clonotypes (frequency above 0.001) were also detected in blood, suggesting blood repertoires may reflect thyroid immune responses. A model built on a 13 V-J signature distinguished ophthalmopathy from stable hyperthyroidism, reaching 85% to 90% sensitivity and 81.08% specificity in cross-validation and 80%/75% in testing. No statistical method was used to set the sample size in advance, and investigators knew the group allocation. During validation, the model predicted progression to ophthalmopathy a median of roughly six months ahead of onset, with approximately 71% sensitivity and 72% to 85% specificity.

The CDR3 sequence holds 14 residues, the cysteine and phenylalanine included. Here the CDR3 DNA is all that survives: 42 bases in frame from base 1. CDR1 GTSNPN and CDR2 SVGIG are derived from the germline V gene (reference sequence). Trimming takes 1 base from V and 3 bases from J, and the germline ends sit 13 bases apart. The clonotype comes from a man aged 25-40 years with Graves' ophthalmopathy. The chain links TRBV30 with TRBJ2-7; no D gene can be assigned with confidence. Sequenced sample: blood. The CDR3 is CAWSGYPHIYEQYF. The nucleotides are TGTGCCTGGAGTGGTTATCCCCATATCTACGAGCAGTACTTC.